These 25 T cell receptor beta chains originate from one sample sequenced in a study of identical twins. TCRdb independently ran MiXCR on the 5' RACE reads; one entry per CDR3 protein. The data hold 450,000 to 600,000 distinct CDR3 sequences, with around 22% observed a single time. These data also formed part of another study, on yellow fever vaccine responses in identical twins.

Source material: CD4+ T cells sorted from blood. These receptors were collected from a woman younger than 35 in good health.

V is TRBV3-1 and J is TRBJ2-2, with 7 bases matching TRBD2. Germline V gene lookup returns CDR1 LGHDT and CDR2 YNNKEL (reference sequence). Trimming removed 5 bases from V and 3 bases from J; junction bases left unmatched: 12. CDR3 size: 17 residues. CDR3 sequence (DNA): TGTGCCAGCAGCGAAAGGGTTCCAGCGGGGTACACCGGGGAGCTGTTTTTT. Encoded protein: CASSERVPAGYTGELFF.

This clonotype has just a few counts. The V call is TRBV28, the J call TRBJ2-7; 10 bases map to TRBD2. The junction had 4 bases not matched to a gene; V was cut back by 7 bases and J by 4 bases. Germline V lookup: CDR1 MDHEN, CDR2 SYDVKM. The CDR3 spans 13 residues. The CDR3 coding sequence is TGTGCCAGCACACTAGCGGGGAGATACGAGCAGTACTTC. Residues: CASTLAGRYEQYF.

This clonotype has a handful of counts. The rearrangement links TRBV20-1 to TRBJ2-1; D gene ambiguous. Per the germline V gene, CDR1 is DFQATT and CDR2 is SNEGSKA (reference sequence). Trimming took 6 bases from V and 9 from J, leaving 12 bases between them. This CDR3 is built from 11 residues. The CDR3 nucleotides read TGCAGTGCAAGGCCCTCCGGTGAGCAGTTCTTC. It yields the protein CSARPSGEQFF.

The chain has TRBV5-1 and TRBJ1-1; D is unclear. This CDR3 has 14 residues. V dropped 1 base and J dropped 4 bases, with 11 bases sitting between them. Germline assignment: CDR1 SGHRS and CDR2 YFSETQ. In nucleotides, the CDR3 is TGCGCCAGCAGCTTGAGGTCCTTACCCACTGAAGCTTTCTTT. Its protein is CASSLRSLPTEAFF.

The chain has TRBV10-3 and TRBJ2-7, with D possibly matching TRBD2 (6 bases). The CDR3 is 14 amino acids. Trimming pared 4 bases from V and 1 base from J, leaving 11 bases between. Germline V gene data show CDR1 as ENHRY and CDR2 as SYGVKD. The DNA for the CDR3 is TGTGCCATCAGTGGGCGGGACTGGTCCTACGAGCAGTACTTC. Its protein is CAISGRDWSYEQYF.

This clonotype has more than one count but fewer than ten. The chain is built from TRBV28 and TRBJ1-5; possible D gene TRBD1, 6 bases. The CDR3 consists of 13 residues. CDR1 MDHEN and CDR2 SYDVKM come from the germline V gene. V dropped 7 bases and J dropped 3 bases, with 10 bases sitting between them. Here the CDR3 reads CASKGGYNQPQHF. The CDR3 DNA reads TGTGCCAGCAAGGGGGGATACAATCAGCCCCAGCATTTT.

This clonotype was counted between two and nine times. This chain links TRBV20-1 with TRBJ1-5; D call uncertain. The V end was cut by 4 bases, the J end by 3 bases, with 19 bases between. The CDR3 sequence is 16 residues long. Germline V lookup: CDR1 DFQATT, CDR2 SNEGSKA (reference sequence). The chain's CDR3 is CSAILSGREANQPQHF. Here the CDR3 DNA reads TGCAGTGCTATCCTATCGGGAAGAGAAGCCAATCAGCCCCAGCATTTT.

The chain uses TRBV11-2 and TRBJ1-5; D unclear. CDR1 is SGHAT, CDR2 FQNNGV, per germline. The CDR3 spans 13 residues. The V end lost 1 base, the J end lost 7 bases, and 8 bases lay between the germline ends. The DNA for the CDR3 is TGTGCCAGCAGCTTAGGGTTTTGGCAGCCCCAGCATTTT. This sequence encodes CASSLGFWQPQHF.

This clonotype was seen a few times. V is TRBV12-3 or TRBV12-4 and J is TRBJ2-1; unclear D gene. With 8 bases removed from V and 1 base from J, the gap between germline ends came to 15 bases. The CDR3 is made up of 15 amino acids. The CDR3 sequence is CASYPGWPSYNEQFF. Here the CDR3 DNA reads TGTGCCAGCTATCCGGGCTGGCCATCCTACAATGAGCAGTTCTTC.

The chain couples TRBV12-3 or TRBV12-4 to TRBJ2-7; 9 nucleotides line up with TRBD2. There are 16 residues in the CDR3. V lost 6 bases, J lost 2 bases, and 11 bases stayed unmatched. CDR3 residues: CASSPGLARIPYEQYF. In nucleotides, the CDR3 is TGTGCCAGCAGCCCGGGACTAGCTCGGATCCCCTACGAGCAGTACTTC.

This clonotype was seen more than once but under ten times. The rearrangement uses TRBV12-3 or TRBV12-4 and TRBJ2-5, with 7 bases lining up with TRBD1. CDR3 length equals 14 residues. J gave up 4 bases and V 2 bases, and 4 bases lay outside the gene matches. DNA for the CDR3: TGTGCCAGCAGTTTAACGACAGGGCGAGAGACCCAGTACTTC. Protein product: CASSLTTGRETQYF.

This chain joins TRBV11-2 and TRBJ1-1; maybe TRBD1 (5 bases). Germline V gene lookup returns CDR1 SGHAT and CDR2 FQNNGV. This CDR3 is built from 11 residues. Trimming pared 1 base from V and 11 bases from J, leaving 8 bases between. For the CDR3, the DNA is TGTGCCAGCAGCTTAGGGGGCGCGGCTTTCTTT. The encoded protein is CASSLGGAAFF.

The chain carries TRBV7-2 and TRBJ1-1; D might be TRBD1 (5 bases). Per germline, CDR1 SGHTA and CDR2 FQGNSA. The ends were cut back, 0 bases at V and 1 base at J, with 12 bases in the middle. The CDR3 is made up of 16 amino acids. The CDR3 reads CASSLAGPGGNTEAFF. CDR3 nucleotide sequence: TGTGCCAGCAGCTTAGCAGGCCCGGGGGGGAACACTGAAGCTTTCTTT.

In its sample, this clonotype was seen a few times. CDR3 in amino acids: CASSSATSYQETQYF. CDR3 DNA sequence: TGTGCCAGCAGTTCCGCCACATCATACCAAGAGACCCAGTACTTC. The chain couples TRBV6-5 to TRBJ2-5; D is undetermined. Trimming removed 4 bases at V and 0 bases at J, with 12 bases between. There are 15 residues in the CDR3. CDR1 is MNHEY and CDR2 is SVGAGI in the germline V gene.

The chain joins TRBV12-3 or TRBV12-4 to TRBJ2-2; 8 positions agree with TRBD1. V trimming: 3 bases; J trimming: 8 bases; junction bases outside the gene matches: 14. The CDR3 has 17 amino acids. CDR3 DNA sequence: TGTGCCAGCAGTTTCCCATTTGGTCAGGGGGCGTATGGGGAGCTGTTTTTT. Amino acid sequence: CASSFPFGQGAYGELFF.

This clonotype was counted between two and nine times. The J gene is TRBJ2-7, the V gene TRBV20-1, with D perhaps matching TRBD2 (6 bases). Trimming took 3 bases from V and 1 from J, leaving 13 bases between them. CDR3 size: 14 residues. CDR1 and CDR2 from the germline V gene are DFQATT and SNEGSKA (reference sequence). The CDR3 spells CSARISGLSYEQYF. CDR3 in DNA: TGCAGTGCTAGGATCAGCGGGCTATCCTACGAGCAGTACTTC.

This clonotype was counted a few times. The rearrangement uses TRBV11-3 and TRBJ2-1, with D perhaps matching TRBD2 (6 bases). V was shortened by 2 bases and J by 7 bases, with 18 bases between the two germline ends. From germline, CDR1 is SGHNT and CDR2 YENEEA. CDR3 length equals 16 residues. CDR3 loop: CASSLTFPSRGNEQFF. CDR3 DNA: TGTGCCAGCAGCTTAACTTTCCCCTCACGGGGGAATGAGCAGTTCTTC. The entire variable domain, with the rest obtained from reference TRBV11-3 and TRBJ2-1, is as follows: EAGVVQSPRYKIIEKKQPVAFWCNPISGHNTLYWYLQNLGQGPELLIRYENEEAVDDSQLPKDRFSAERLKGVDSTLKIQPAELGDSAVYLCASSLTFPSRGNEQFFGPGTRLTVL.

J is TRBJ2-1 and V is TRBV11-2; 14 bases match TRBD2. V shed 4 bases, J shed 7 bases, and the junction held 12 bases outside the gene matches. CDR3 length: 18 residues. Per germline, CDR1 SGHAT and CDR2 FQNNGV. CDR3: CASSSTPPGLAGANEQFF. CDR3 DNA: TGTGCCAGCAGCTCCACCCCCCCGGGACTAGCGGGGGCGAATGAGCAGTTCTTC.

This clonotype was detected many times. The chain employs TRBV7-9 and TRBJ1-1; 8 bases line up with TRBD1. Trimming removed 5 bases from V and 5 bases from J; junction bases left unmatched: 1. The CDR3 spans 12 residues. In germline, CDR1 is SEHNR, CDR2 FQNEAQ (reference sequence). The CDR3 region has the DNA TGTGCCAGCAGCACAGGGGGGACTGAAGCTTTCTTT. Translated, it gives CASSTGGTEAFF.

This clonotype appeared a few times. CDR3 DNA: TGTGCCAGCAGTGTCAGAGGGGGCCTCTACGAGCAGTACTTC. This encodes CASSVRGGLYEQYF. The gene calls are TRBV28 and TRBJ2-7, with 7 positions matching TRBD1. From germline, CDR1 is MDHEN and CDR2 SYDVKM. V lost 5 bases, J lost 3 bases, and 7 bases stayed unmatched. The CDR3 extends over 14 amino acids.

CDR3: CASSQPRGGLDYEQYF. The CDR3 nucleotides are TGTGCCAGCAGCCAACCCCGCGGGGGGTTGGACTACGAGCAGTACTTC. This sequence joins TRBV3-1 and TRBJ2-7; 8 bases are shared with TRBD2. The CDR3 sequence is 16 residues long. Losses at the gene ends were 2 bases for V and 3 bases for J; bases not matched to a gene: 9. Germline CDR1 and CDR2: LGHDT and YNNKEL (reference sequence).

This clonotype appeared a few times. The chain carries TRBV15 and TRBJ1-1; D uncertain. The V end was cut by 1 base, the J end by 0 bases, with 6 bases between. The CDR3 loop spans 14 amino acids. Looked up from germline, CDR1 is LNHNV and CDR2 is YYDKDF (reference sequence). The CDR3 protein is CATSRGGVNTEAFF. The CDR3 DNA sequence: TGTGCCACCAGCAGAGGAGGTGTGAACACTGAAGCTTTCTTT.

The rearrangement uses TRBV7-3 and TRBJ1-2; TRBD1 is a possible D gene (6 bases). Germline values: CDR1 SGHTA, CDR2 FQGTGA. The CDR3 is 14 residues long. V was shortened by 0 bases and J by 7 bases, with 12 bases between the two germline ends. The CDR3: CASSLTGGRSGYTF. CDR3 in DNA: TGTGCCAGCAGCTTAACCGGGGGCCGCTCTGGCTACACCTTC. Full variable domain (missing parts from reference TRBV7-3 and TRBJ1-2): GAGVSQTPSNKVTEKGKYVELRCDPISGHTALYWYRQSLGQGPEFLIYFQGTGAADDSGLPNDRFFAVRPEGSVSTLKIQRTERGDSAVYLCASSLTGGRSGYTFGSGTRLTVV.

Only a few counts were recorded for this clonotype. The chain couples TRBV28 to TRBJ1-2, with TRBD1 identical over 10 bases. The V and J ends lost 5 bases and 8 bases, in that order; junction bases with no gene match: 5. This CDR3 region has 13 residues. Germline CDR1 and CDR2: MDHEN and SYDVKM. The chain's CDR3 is CASSPGTGEGYTF. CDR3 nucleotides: TGTGCCAGCAGTCCCGGGACAGGGGAGGGCTACACCTTC.

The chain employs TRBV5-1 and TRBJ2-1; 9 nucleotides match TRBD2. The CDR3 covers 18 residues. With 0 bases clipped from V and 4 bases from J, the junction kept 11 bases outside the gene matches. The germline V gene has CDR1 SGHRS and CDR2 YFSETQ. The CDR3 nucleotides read TGCGCCAGCAGCTTGGTCGCGGGGGGGCCCATTCGATACAATGAGCAGTTCTTC. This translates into CASSLVAGGPIRYNEQFF.